These 19 T cell receptor beta chains were sequenced from one sample in a study of siplizumab effects on memory and regulatory T cells. Assay: immunoSEQ multiplex PCR; the TCRdb copy retains only in-frame clones and omits some. The sample lists approximately 60,000 clones; 79% were seen once. The sequencing input was memory CD4+ T cells sorted from blood. These receptors originate from a human donor in good health.

V gene TRBV28 combines with J gene TRBJ2-5; D not certain. There are 11 residues in the CDR3. Trimming took 4 bases from V and 5 from J, leaving 5 bases between them. Germline CDR1 and CDR2: MDHEN and SYDVKM. In DNA, the CDR3 is TGTGCCAGCAGTTCTACCGAGACCCAGTACTTC. Encoded protein: CASSSTETQYF.

This clone came up a few times. V usage is TRBV9 and J usage is TRBJ2-3, with 9 positions matching TRBD2. The V and J ends lost 0 bases and 4 bases, in that order; junction bases with no gene match: 6. Germline-derived CDR1 and CDR2 are SGDLS and YYNGEE. The CDR3 loop spans 16 amino acids. This CDR3 is CASSVGRGGAPDTQYF. DNA for the CDR3: TGTGCCAGCAGCGTAGGGCGCGGGGGGGCCCCAGATACGCAGTATTTT.

The chain uses TRBV4-2 and TRBJ2-1; no reliable D call. Germline loops: CDR1 LGHNA, CDR2 YNFKEQ. There are 14 residues in the CDR3. Between the trimmed V and J ends, which lost 1 base and 7 bases, there was a span of 11 bases. CDR3 DNA: TGTGCCAGCAGCCAAGCTCCCGACCTGAATGAGCAGTTCTTC. This encodes CASSQAPDLNEQFF.

The V call is TRBV18, the J call TRBJ2-7; 7 positions agree with TRBD2. The V gene end was trimmed by 4 bases and the J gene end by 4 bases; junction bases not matched to a gene: 4. Per germline, CDR1 KGHSH and CDR2 LQKENI. The CDR3 covers 13 residues. CDR3 in amino acids: CASSRDGGYEQYF. Here the CDR3 DNA reads TGTGCCAGCTCACGGGACGGGGGGTACGAGCAGTACTTC.

The chain is built from TRBV7-6 and TRBJ2-5; D is perhaps TRBD2 (6 bases). There are 15 residues in the CDR3. In germline, CDR1 is SGHVS, CDR2 FNYEAQ. V dropped 8 bases and J dropped 2 bases, with 18 bases sitting between them. The CDR3 DNA sequence: TGTGCCAGCGGGAGGTTGGGAACGGGGCAAGAGACCCAGTACTTC. Protein: CASGRLGTGQETQYF.

This rearrangement joins TRBV6-5 to TRBJ1-2; no firm D call. This CDR3 region has 12 residues. In germline, CDR1 is MNHEY, CDR2 SVGAGI. V was shortened by 6 bases and J by 8 bases, with 13 bases between the two germline ends. CDR3 protein: CASSSRQEGYTF. For the CDR3, the DNA is TGTGCCAGCAGCTCCCGCCAAGAGGGCTACACCTTC.

Comment on this clone: This sample includes further DNA sequences coding for the same CDR3. The CDR3 loop is CASSFSSGLQQETQYF. CDR3 in DNA: TGTGCCAGCAGCTTTAGTTCGGGCCTACAGCAAGAGACCCAGTACTTC. This sequence joins TRBV11-2 and TRBJ2-5; D call uncertain. CDR3 length: 16 amino acids. V gave up 3 bases and J gave up 2 bases, with 16 bases separating them. Germline V gene data show CDR1 as SGHAT and CDR2 as FQNNGV. Combining the CDR3 with reference TRBV11-2 and TRBJ2-5 gives the whole variable domain EAGVAQSPRYKIIEKRQSVAFWCNPISGHATLYWYQQILGQGPKLLIQFQNNGVVDDSQLPKDRFSAERLKGVDSTLKIQPAKLEDSAVYLCASSFSSGLQQETQYFGPGTRLLVL.

J is TRBJ2-5 and V is TRBV23-1; D might be TRBD1 (5 bases). TRBV23-1 is flagged as an ORF with uncertain function. CDR3 length: 17 amino acids. Trimming removed 0 bases at V and 2 bases at J, with 16 bases between. The CDR3 loop is CASSQSEQVQYQETQYF. The DNA of the CDR3 is TGCGCCAGCAGTCAATCGGAACAGGTTCAATATCAAGAGACCCAGTACTTC.

This clone was detected only once. The CDR3 nucleotides are TGTGCCAGCAGCTCCCTCGACAACTATCAGCCCCAGCATTTT. Encoded protein: CASSSLDNYQPQHF. This rearrangement joins TRBV7-2 to TRBJ1-5; D remains ambiguous. From germline, CDR1 is SGHTA and CDR2 FQGNSA. V lost 4 bases, J lost 5 bases, and 12 bases lay in between. This CDR3 contains 14 residues.

This clone was picked up a small number of times. V gene TRBV5-6 combines with J gene TRBJ2-5; the D gene is possibly TRBD2 (6 bases). V lost 2 bases to trimming and J lost 4 bases, with 9 bases between them. CDR1 and CDR2 (germline): SGHDT, YYEEEE. This CDR3 is built from 13 residues. The CDR3 is CASSFLARETQYF. The DNA for the CDR3 is TGTGCCAGCAGCTTTCTAGCGCGAGAGACCCAGTACTTC.

This clone was found once. V gene TRBV5-6 combines with J gene TRBJ1-4; TRBD1 agrees at 9 bases. The J segment lost 7 bases and the V segment lost 0 bases, leaving 4 bases of the junction unmatched. The CDR3 is 15 amino acids. Germline lookup yields CDR1 SGHDT and CDR2 YYEEEE. CDR3 sequence reads: CASSLAGQGSEKLFF. Written as DNA, the CDR3 is TGTGCCAGCAGCTTGGCGGGACAGGGTTCTGAAAAACTGTTTTTT.

The CDR3 sequence: CASSTPSSGNTIYF. CDR3 bases: TGTGCCAGCTCGACGCCCTCCTCTGGAAACACCATATATTTT. The J gene is TRBJ1-3, the V gene TRBV2; no definite D call. V lost 8 bases and J 0 bases, leaving 11 bases between the germline ends. The CDR3 covers 14 residues. Germline values: CDR1 SNHLY, CDR2 FYNNEI.

J is TRBJ1-2 and V is TRBV4-3; the match to TRBD1 covers 11 bases. This CDR3 contains 14 residues. After removal of 1 base from V and 7 bases from J, the junction contained 2 bases not matched to a gene. Germline V gene lookup returns CDR1 LGHNA and CDR2 YSLEER. The chain's CDR3 is CASSQGTGGFGYTF. The CDR3 nucleotides read TGCGCCAGCAGCCAAGGGACAGGGGGCTTTGGCTACACCTTC.

The chain is built from TRBV28 and TRBJ2-3; 7 positions agree with TRBD2. The V gene end was trimmed by 3 bases and the J gene end by 5 bases; junction bases not matched to a gene: 2. This CDR3 is built from 13 residues. Germline V CDR1 and CDR2: MDHEN, SYDVKM. CDR3: CASSFSGLDTQYF. CDR3 sequence (DNA): TGTGCCAGCAGTTTTAGCGGGCTAGATACGCAGTATTTT.

Turning to this clone: Other DNA sequences of this sample code for an identical CDR3. The chain recombines TRBV18 with TRBJ2-3, with 8 bases that match TRBD1. With 3 bases clipped from V and 3 bases from J, the junction kept 2 bases outside the gene matches. This CDR3 is 14 amino acids long. Germline V lookup: CDR1 KGHSH, CDR2 LQKENI. In DNA form, the CDR3 reads TGTGCCAGCTCACCCGGACAGGGAACAGATACGCAGTATTTT. It yields the protein CASSPGQGTDTQYF.

J is TRBJ2-1 and V is TRBV7-9; 11 bases align to TRBD1. Losses at the gene ends were 1 base for V and 9 bases for J; bases not matched to a gene: 5. This CDR3 is built from 15 residues. CDR1 and CDR2 from the germline V gene are SEHNR and FQNEAQ (reference sequence). The CDR3 DNA sequence: TGTGCCAGCAGCTTAGGGACAGGGGGCTTACCTGAGCAGTTCTTC. Residues: CASSLGTGGLPEQFF.

The chain uses TRBV7-3 and TRBJ1-1; no clear D gene. Germline CDR1 SGHTA, CDR2 FQGTGA. Trimming took 5 bases from V and 4 from J, leaving 17 bases between them. The CDR3 is made up of 15 amino acids. In DNA, the CDR3 is TGTGCCAGCAGCCCCGGACGTTTAATGGGCACTGAAGCTTTCTTT. Translation gives CASSPGRLMGTEAFF.

This sequence joins TRBV11-2 and TRBJ2-1; D gene unclear. Germline CDR1 SGHAT, CDR2 FQNNGV. V lost 3 bases and J 9 bases, leaving 21 bases between the germline ends. There are 16 residues in the CDR3. CDR3 sequence reads: CASSLSPTPPGFEQFF. The CDR3 nucleotides read TGTGCCAGCAGCTTGTCCCCCACACCACCCGGGTTTGAGCAGTTCTTC.

The chain combines TRBV19 with TRBJ2-1; D is tentatively TRBD1 or TRBD2 (5 bases each). Per the germline V gene, CDR1 is LNHDA and CDR2 is SQIVND (reference sequence). Trimming cost V 5 bases and J 10 bases, with 12 bases left between them. CDR3 length: 12 amino acids. In DNA, the CDR3 is TGTGCCAGTAGTGACAAGGGGAGAGAGCAGTTCTTC. The encoded protein is CASSDKGREQFF.